The rows below give T cell receptor beta chains drawn from one sample of a study of T cell changes during pregnancy in multiple sclerosis. The table came from immunoSEQ multiplex PCR; TCRdb's copy has only in-frame clones and leaves some out. The table lists around 58,000 clones, about 90% of them singletons. This material consisted of CD4+ T cells from peripheral blood mononuclear cells, taken after pregnancy. Receptor source: a female donor in good health, enrolled as a control in a pregnancy study. Each CDR3 is given with its conserved first and last residue. The D gene is left open where the match is weak. Rows may omit the clone size; those that give it use once, few, many or a size class.

size: -
D: -
J: TRBJ2-2
V: TRBV7-2
DNA: TGTGCCAGCAGCTTAATTGAGTACACCGGGGAGCTGTTTTTT
CDR3: CASSLIEYTGELFF

size: -
D: -
J: TRBJ1-2
V: TRBV4-2
DNA: TGTGCCAGCAGCCAAGAAAGTGTCGGGGGGTTGGCTGGCTACACCTTC
CDR3: CASSQESVGGLAGYTF

size: -
D: -
J: TRBJ2-3
V: TRBV30
DNA: TGTGCCTGGAGTGTAAACCTAGGGGGCACAGATACGCAGTATTTT
CDR3: CAWSVNLGGTDTQYF

size: few
D: TRBD1
J: TRBJ1-2
V: TRBV30
DNA: TGTGCCTGGATCCGGGACAGGTCGACTAACTATGGCTACACCTTC
CDR3: CAWIRDRSTNYGYTF

size: -
D: -
J: TRBJ1-4
V: TRBV27
DNA: TGTGCCAGCAGTTTAGCGGGGGGTTGGCGTGAAAAACTGTTTTTT
CDR3: CASSLAGGWREKLFF

size: -
D: -
J: TRBJ1-2
V: TRBV29-1
DNA: TGCAGCGCCTGGGCAGGGTTGGATGGCTACACCTTC
CDR3: CSAWAGLDGYTF

size: -
D: -
J: TRBJ2-6
V: TRBV7-2
DNA: TGTGCCAGCAGCCCCTTTCCGGTCTCTGGGGCCAACGTCCTGACTTTC
CDR3: CASSPFPVSGANVLTF

size: -
D: -
J: TRBJ2-7
V: TRBV5-1
DNA: TGCGCCAGCAGCTTGGCCGTAGGCAGGGCCACCTACGAGCAGTACTTC
CDR3: CASSLAVGRATYEQYF

size: -
D: -
J: TRBJ1-1
V: TRBV30
DNA: TGTGCCTGGGTTGGACAGCCCGACTCAGGAGCTTTCTTT
CDR3: CAWVGQPDSGAFF

size: -
D: -
J: TRBJ1-2
V: TRBV10-3
DNA: TGTGCCATCAGTGAGTCGTGGGGGACTAATGGCTACACCTTC
CDR3: CAISESWGTNGYTF

size: once
D: -
J: TRBJ1-2
V: TRBV7-2
DNA: TGTGCCAGCAGCACCAGACAGGATTCTGGCTACACCTTC
CDR3: CASSTRQDSGYTF

size: once
D: -
J: TRBJ1-5
V: TRBV10-3
DNA: TGTGCCATCAGTGAGTCGAAGGCAGGGGAAATTCTCAATCAGCCCCAGCATTTT
CDR3: CAISESKAGEILNQPQHF

size: -
D: -
J: TRBJ1-2
V: TRBV18
DNA: TGTGCCAGCTCACCCGAACAGAACTATGGCTACACCTTC
CDR3: CASSPEQNYGYTF

size: -
D: TRBD1
J: TRBJ1-2
V: TRBV13
DNA: TGTGCCAGCAGCTTAGTGGGACAGACTTTTTATGGCTACACCTTC
CDR3: CASSLVGQTFYGYTF

size: -
D: -
J: TRBJ1-2
V: TRBV9
DNA: TGTGCCAGCAGCTCCAAGGGGGACAAGGCGAGCTCCTACACCTTC
CDR3: CASSSKGDKASSYTF

size: -
D: -
J: TRBJ2-1
V: TRBV5-1
DNA: TGCGCCAGCAGTGTGGGGGCCCCCCCTAATGAGCAGTTCTTC
CDR3: CASSVGAPPNEQFF

size: -
D: TRBD2
J: TRBJ2-3
V: TRBV7-2
DNA: TGTGCCAGCAGCGTTTTAGCGGGGGGAATAGATACGCAGTATTTT
CDR3: CASSVLAGGIDTQYF

size: -
D: -
J: TRBJ1-1
V: TRBV5-4
DNA: TGTGCCAGCAGCCCAGGACTCCCCGGGGTGGCTTTCTTT
CDR3: CASSPGLPGVAFF

size: -
D: -
J: TRBJ1-2
V: TRBV12-5
DNA: TGTGCTAGTGGTTCAGGGCTCAACTATGGCTACACCTTC
CDR3: CASGSGLNYGYTF

size: -
D: TRBD2
J: TRBJ2-1
V: TRBV2
DNA: TGTGCCAGCAGTGACGACCTAGCGGGGGGTTATAGCTCCTACAATGAGCAGTTCTTC
CDR3: CASSDDLAGGYSSYNEQFF

size: -
D: -
J: TRBJ1-4
V: TRBV19
DNA: TGTGCCAGTAGTATTCCCGCAGGGGCCAGTAATGAAAAACTGTTTTTT
CDR3: CASSIPAGASNEKLFF

size: few
D: TRBD1
J: TRBJ1-1
V: TRBV7-2
DNA: TGTGCCAGCAGCCAAGGGGTATCCGGGACAGGGGACACTGAAGCTTTCTTT
CDR3: CASSQGVSGTGDTEAFF

size: -
D: -
J: TRBJ2-5
V: TRBV4-1
DNA: TGCGCCAGCAGCTCTCCCTCCGGGCCCCGGCAGGGGCGATTAGATCAAGAGACCCAGTACTTC
CDR3: CASSSPSGPRQGRLDQETQYF

size: -
D: -
J: TRBJ2-4
V: TRBV9
DNA: TGTGCCAGCAGCGTAGATTCAGGGCACTTGGTCAAAAACATTCAGTACTTC
CDR3: CASSVDSGHLVKNIQYF

size: -
D: -
J: TRBJ2-5
V: TRBV10-3
DNA: TGTGCCATCAGAAAGAGGCGAGTGGAAGAGACCCAGTACTTC
CDR3: CAIRKRRVEETQYF

size: -
D: -
J: TRBJ1-2
V: TRBV6-1
DNA: TGTGCCAGCAGTGAACCAAGTGCCAGTCGCTATGGCTACACCTTC
CDR3: CASSEPSASRYGYTF

size: -
D: -
J: TRBJ1-5
V: TRBV11-2
DNA: TGTGCCAGCAGCGTCGGTCTCAGGGGAACTAGCAATCAGCCCCAGCATTTT
CDR3: CASSVGLRGTSNQPQHF

size: -
D: -
J: TRBJ1-6
V: TRBV21-1
DNA: TGTGCCAGCAGCCAAAACGTCGGGAGTTCACCCCTCCACTTT
CDR3: CASSQNVGSSPLHF

size: -
D: TRBD1
J: TRBJ2-5
V: TRBV6-5
DNA: TGTGCCAGCAGGACAGACAGGGGGAGGGAGACCCAGTACTTC
CDR3: CASRTDRGRETQYF

size: -
D: -
J: TRBJ1-6
V: TRBV2
DNA: TGTGCCAGCAGTTACTCCGGGACATCCATTGGAGGTAATTCACCCCTCCACTTT
CDR3: CASSYSGTSIGGNSPLHF

size: -
D: -
J: TRBJ1-3
V: TRBV4-1
DNA: TGCGCCAGTACCATAGACAGTCTCTCTGGAAACACCATATATTTT
CDR3: CASTIDSLSGNTIYF

size: -
D: -
J: TRBJ1-2
V: TRBV5-4
DNA: TGTGCCAGCAGCTTGGGTCAGGGGCTTAACGGCTACACCTTC
CDR3: CASSLGQGLNGYTF

size: -
D: -
J: TRBJ1-2
V: TRBV7-2
DNA: TGTGCCAGCAGCTTATATCGGGCGGAGGGTGGCTACACCTTC
CDR3: CASSLYRAEGGYTF

size: -
D: -
J: TRBJ2-1
V: TRBV19
DNA: TGTGCCAGTAGTACCCTTTACGGGGGACCTGACAATGAGCAGTTCTTC
CDR3: CASSTLYGGPDNEQFF

size: -
D: -
J: TRBJ1-2
V: TRBV7-2
DNA: TGTGCCAGCAGCTTAGCGAGGGACTCTCAGGGCTACACCTTC
CDR3: CASSLARDSQGYTF

size: -
D: -
J: TRBJ2-5
V: TRBV5-4
DNA: TGTGCCAGCAGCAGTACCGGGACACAAGAGACCCAGTACTTC
CDR3: CASSSTGTQETQYF